Below are 9 T cell receptor beta chains sequenced from a single sample in a study of chemoradiotherapy in HPV16-positive cancers (dated by TCRdb to between 2021 and 2024). The library relied on the immunoSEQ multiplex PCR assay. TCRdb stores this immuneACCESS table with in-frame sequences only. Part of the clones is absent; in the studies checked, under half of the shortfall reflects unresolved V genes, and no reason is known for the rest. The table for this sample lists some 13,000 clones; around 72% of them were counted only once. Of the sample, more than 6.5% is held by the ten largest clones. Sampling was done from a patient who underwent chemoradiotherapy. All receptors derive from a human donor with HPV-associated anogenital cancer.

The chain combines TRBV30 with TRBJ1-5; weak D call: TRBD1 (5 bases). The CDR3 consists of 14 residues. V lost 3 bases and J lost 1, with 10 bases in between. Germline CDR1 reads GTSNPN; CDR2 reads SVGIG (reference sequence). DNA for the CDR3: TGTGCCTGGAGCGTAGGGGCGAGCAATCAGCCCCAGCATTTT. This gives the protein CAWSVGASNQPQHF.

The rearrangement uses TRBV11-2 and TRBJ2-7; D gene ambiguous. This CDR3 spans 15 amino acids. Germline values: CDR1 SGHAT, CDR2 FQNNGV. Deletions cut 5 bases from V and 4 bases from J, with 18 bases between. The CDR3 nucleotides read TGTGCCAGCAGCCCCTCCTTTGGGAATCTGTACGAGCAGTACTTC. As protein: CASSPSFGNLYEQYF.

As concerns this clone: The junction departs from germline at one end; a sequencing error may be responsible. V gene TRBV6-4 combines with J gene TRBJ2-3, with D perhaps matching TRBD2 (6 bases). The CDR3 consists of 14 residues. In germline, CDR1 is MRHNA, CDR2 SNTAGT. The CDR3: CASNDSRDTDTQYF. The CDR3 DNA sequence: TGTGCCAGCAATGACTCGCGGGACACAGATACGCAGTATTTT.

This clone has only a few counts. The chain uses TRBV2 and TRBJ1-2; no reliable D call. Trimming took off 8 bases at V and 5 bases at J, with 12 bases between the two ends. The CDR3 consists of 12 residues. Germline lookup yields CDR1 SNHLY and CDR2 FYNNEI. The CDR3 loop reads CASQRLGYGYTF. As DNA, the CDR3 is TGTGCCAGCCAAAGGTTAGGGTATGGCTACACCTTC.

The chain joins TRBV7-9 to TRBJ1-2; D might be TRBD1 (6 bases). Germline V gene data show CDR1 as SEHNR and CDR2 as FQNEAQ (reference sequence). V lost 9 bases and J 4 bases, leaving 15 bases between the germline ends. The CDR3 has 13 amino acids. CDR3: CASEDSISYGYTF. In DNA form, the CDR3 reads TGTGCCAGTGAGGACAGTATCTCCTATGGCTACACCTTC.

This chain connects TRBV2 to TRBJ2-3; TRBD1 matches 9 bases. Germline V gene lookup returns CDR1 SNHLY and CDR2 FYNNEI. The CDR3 contains 16 residues. J gave up 2 bases and V 7 bases, and 10 bases lay outside the gene matches. In DNA, the CDR3 is TGTGCCAGCAATCGACAGGGACAGGGTGCCACAGATACGCAGTATTTT. Its protein is CASNRQGQGATDTQYF.

This clone was detected only a few times. The chain employs TRBV4-1 and TRBJ2-7; possibly TRBD1 for D (6 bases). The CDR3 has 14 residues. The V gene lost 2 bases and the J gene lost 0 bases, with 8 bases spanning the gap. Germline CDR1 reads MGHRA; CDR2 reads YSYEKL. CDR3 sequence (DNA): TGCGCCAGCAGCCAATTAGGGGGCTCCTACGAGCAGTACTTC. Translation: CASSQLGGSYEQYF.

The J gene is TRBJ1-3, the V gene TRBV6-5; D gene ambiguous. Germline CDR1 MNHEY, CDR2 SVGAGI. Trimming pared 5 bases from V and 3 bases from J, leaving 8 bases between. The CDR3 length is 13 residues. The chain's CDR3 is CASSQANGNTIYF. The CDR3 nucleotides are TGTGCCAGCAGTCAGGCGAATGGAAACACCATATATTTT.

This clone has more than one count but fewer than ten. The chain employs TRBV4-3 and TRBJ2-1; the match to TRBD2 covers 9 bases. The junction had 4 bases not matched to a gene; V was cut back by 1 base and J by 6 bases. The germline gives CDR1 LGHNA, CDR2 YSLEER. The CDR3 is made up of 15 amino acids. The chain's CDR3 is CASSQGREGGNEQFF. CDR3 sequence (DNA): TGCGCCAGCAGCCAAGGGCGGGAGGGGGGCAATGAGCAGTTCTTC.